This paragraph reports one T cell receptor beta chain. Its matching antigen is unknown. The data originate from a study of cytomegalovirus exposure and HLA in healthy donors. Whole-study results and caveats: Another analysis was done later, and it associated 17,000 or so TCR beta sequences with HLA alleles at 0.05 false discovery rate.

Trimming left V 7 bases short and J 0 bases short, with 16 bases between. The CDR3 runs to 14 residues. The V gene's germline CDR1 is SQVTM and CDR2 ANQGSEA. PCR involved 60 Vbeta and 13 Jbeta primers. TCRdb's table, derived via immunoSEQ multiplex PCR, lists solely in-frame clones and lacks some. Of some 70,000 clones listed, approximately 88% are singletons. This sequence originates from a woman aged 45-59 years in good health and CMV-seronegative. The specimen was PBMCs. This sequence joins TRBV29-1 and TRBJ2-7; maybe TRBD2 (6 bases). CDR3 nucleotides: TGCAGCGCTGGAGGGGACTCCTTCTCCTACGAGCAGTACTTC. This encodes CSAGGDSFSYEQYF.